Listed here is a single T cell receptor beta chain. This sample was taken from a study of blood T cell repertoires in COVID-19. Whole-study context: Sources were T cells, B-cell-depleted T cells, or PBMCs; the material itself was cDNA or gDNA.

The assay was immunoSEQ multiplex PCR, and TCRdb's table has in-frame clones only and misses some. This table holds roughly 280,000 clones, 86% found once. CDR3 length: 13 residues. With 5 bases removed from V and 9 bases from J, the gap between germline ends came to 14 bases. The germline gives CDR1 MNHEY, CDR2 SVGAGI. The source is a man between 18 and 29 years old with active or convalescent COVID-19. The sequenced sample consisted of peripheral blood. The J gene is TRBJ1-5, the V gene TRBV6-5; the D gene is possibly TRBD1 (5 bases). The CDR3 nucleotides read TGTGCCAGCAGTCCCGGGGGGGTGCGGCCCCAGCATTTT. Protein: CASSPGGVRPQHF.